This T cell receptor (beta chain) is drawn from a study of identical twins. Overall study results and limits: Less excess twin sharing appeared in beta out-of-frame sequences.

A universal primer site arose from template switching, and cDNA bore unique molecular identifiers. TCRdb re-derived calls from the 5' RACE reads in MiXCR, one entry per CDR3 protein. Of some 460,000 distinct CDR3 sequences in the sample, 14% were seen once. The CDR3 loop spans 15 amino acids. The germline CDR1 and CDR2 sequences are LGHDT and YNNKEL (reference sequence). Trimming took 4 bases from V and 3 from J, leaving 14 bases between them. A few counts support this clonotype. Its target is not known. These records were also assigned to another study, of yellow fever vaccine responses in identical twins.

The sequencing sample was made of CD4+ T cells sorted from blood. This receptor was identified in a young woman in good health. The chain combines TRBV3-1 with TRBJ2-3; D is perhaps TRBD2 (6 bases). CDR3 amino acids: CASSPQGLTTDTQYF. The DNA for the CDR3 is TGTGCCAGCAGCCCCCAAGGACTAACGACAGATACGCAGTATTTT.